This T cell receptor beta chain was recovered during a study of blood T cell repertoires in COVID-19. Study overall: The United States, Italy and Spain provided the acute and convalescent COVID-19 samples.

Trimming left V 0 bases short and J 2 bases short, with 8 bases between. The CDR3 loop spans 14 amino acids. The V gene's germline CDR1 is SGHVS and CDR2 FNYEAQ. Profiled with immunoSEQ multiplex PCR; TCRdb holds only in-frame clones, not every one. The sample lists nearly 90,000 clones, about 87% occurring once. The gene calls are TRBV7-6 and TRBJ2-7, with a possible D match to TRBD1 (5 bases). Sequenced input: peripheral blood. The sequence was obtained from an elderly man with acute or convalescent COVID-19. CDR3 loop: CASSLAGQAYEQYF. The DNA for the CDR3 is TGTGCCAGCAGCTTAGCGGGGCAGGCCTACGAGCAGTACTTC.